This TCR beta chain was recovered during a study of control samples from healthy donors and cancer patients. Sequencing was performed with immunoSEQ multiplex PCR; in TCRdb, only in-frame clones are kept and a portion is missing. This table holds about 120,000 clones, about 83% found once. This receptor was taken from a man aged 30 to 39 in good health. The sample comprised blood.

The CDR3 nucleotides read TGCGCCAGCAGCCAAGATCAGGGATCCGGGGCCAACGTCCTGACTTTC. Amino acids: CASSQDQGSGANVLTF. The chain uses TRBV4-1 and TRBJ2-6; a possible D gene is TRBD1 (5 bases). The CDR3 is 16 amino acids. CDR1 MGHRA and CDR2 YSYEKL come from the germline V gene. Between the trimmed V and J ends, which lost 0 bases and 4 bases, there was a span of 10 bases.